The sequence of this TCR beta chain was determined in a study of a mutant IDH1 vaccine in newly diagnosed glioma. Germline values: CDR1 MGHDK, CDR2 SYGVNS. V lost 6 bases and J lost 3, with 6 bases in between. The CDR3 contains 11 residues. TCRdb's copy holds only in-frame clones and misses some; the assay was immunoSEQ multiplex PCR. The table has 50,000 or so clones, 80% to 90% seen once; the top ten hold 15% to 25%. Described time point: baseline, week 1 (first vaccination visit). The treatment here: pre-vaccination baseline after standard-of-care therapy. This sequence originates from a man aged 18 to 29 with glioma. The chain couples TRBV25-1 to TRBJ2-7; D uncertain. Sequenced material: PBMCs, taken from a glioma patient treated with radiotherapy, temozolomide or both. The CDR3 nucleotides read TGTGCCAGCAGGACAAACTACGAGCAGTACTTC. It specifies CASRTNYEQYF.